The sequence of this T cell receptor (beta chain) was determined in a study of T cell responses to AZD1222 COVID-19 vaccine. The repertoire was sequenced with immunoSEQ multiplex PCR; TCRdb's copy has only in-frame clones and lacks some. The sample records fewer than 150,000 clones, roughly 90% being singletons. This CDR3 has 15 residues. Germline CDR1 is GTSNPN and CDR2 is SVGIG (reference sequence). With 0 bases clipped from V and 8 bases from J, the junction kept 11 bases outside the gene matches. This clone was seen just once. J is TRBJ1-2 and V is TRBV30; 8 bases map to TRBD1. The source is an adult in good health. Specimen: peripheral blood, collected on day 0 of AZD1222 vaccination. CDR3 in DNA: TGTGCCTGGAGTGTATCAGGGGGCGCGAGCTCCGGCTACACCTTC. It translates to CAWSVSGGASSGYTF.